The rows below give T cell receptor beta chains drawn from one sample of a study of shared clonotypes between healthy human individuals. TCRdb's table, derived via immunoSEQ multiplex PCR, lists solely in-frame clones and lacks some. There are hundreds of thousands of clones in the sample; around 73% occur only once, and more than 1.5% lies in the top ten. Sequencing used memory CD4+ T cells sorted from blood. These receptors were taken from a woman aged 25 to 45 in good health. Each CDR3 is given with its conserved first and last residue. D genes are given only for firm matches. Expanded clones get a size class; other rows say once, few or many, or leave the size out.

>TRBD2|-|TRBV5-1|TRBJ2-7
CASSSGTSGTLSYEQYF
TGCGCCAGCAGCTCGGGGACTAGCGGGACCCTCTCCTACGAGCAGTACTTC
>-|-|TRBV11-2|TRBJ2-7
CASSFGGRTYEQYF
TGTGCCAGCAGCTTTGGGGGAAGGACCTACGAGCAGTACTTC
>-|-|TRBV19|TRBJ1-1
CASSEGMGGTEAFF
TGTGCCAGTAGTGAGGGAATGGGGGGCACTGAAGCTTTCTTT
>-|few|TRBV9|TRBJ2-1
CASSVGLEGGEQFF
TGTGCCAGCAGCGTAGGACTGGAGGGTGGTGAGCAGTTCTTC
>-|-|TRBV7-2|TRBJ2-1
CASSSMGEQFF
TGTGCCAGCAGCTCCATGGGGGAGCAGTTCTTC
>-|-|TRBV5-1|TRBJ2-1
CASSETVDNEQFF
TGCGCCAGCAGTGAGACAGTTGACAATGAGCAGTTCTTC
>-|-|TRBV30|TRBJ1-5
CAWSVRLGVGIGSQHF
TGTGCCTGGAGTGTACGATTGGGGGTTGGAATTGGGTCCCAGCATTTT
>-|-|TRBV10-3|TRBJ1-5
CATGGGNQPQHF
TGTGCCACCGGGGGGGGCAATCAGCCCCAGCATTTT
>-|once|TRBV5-1|TRBJ2-2
CASSPTGHGELFF
TGCGCCAGCAGCCCGACGGGGCACGGGGAGCTGTTTTTT
>-|-|TRBV29-1|TRBJ2-7
CSVEEAQARGGEQYF
TGCAGCGTTGAAGAAGCTCAGGCTAGAGGCGGGGAGCAGTACTTC
>TRBD1|-|TRBV7-9|TRBJ1-4
CASSSRPGQGNEKLFF
TGTGCCAGCAGCTCCCGTCCGGGACAGGGGAATGAAAAACTGTTTTTT
>-|many|TRBV5-8|TRBJ1-1
CASSLAPKNTEAFF
TGTGCCAGCAGCTTAGCCCCGAAGAACACTGAAGCTTTCTTT
>-|-|TRBV2|TRBJ1-1
CASKRDTEAFF
TGTGCCAGCAAGCGGGACACTGAAGCTTTCTTT
>TRBD2|-|TRBV7-9|TRBJ2-5
CASSFRRLAGGPGETQYF
TGTGCCAGCAGCTTTCGTAGACTAGCGGGAGGGCCGGGGGAGACCCAGTACTTC
>TRBD1|-|TRBV4-2|TRBJ2-4
CASSHGTGGSSPPKNIQYF
TGTGCCAGCAGCCACGGGACAGGGGGCTCTTCTCCCCCTAAAAACATTCAGTACTTC
>-|-|TRBV18|TRBJ1-2
CASSPPGQTNYGYTF
TGTGCCAGCTCACCCCCAGGGCAAACTAACTATGGCTACACCTTC
>TRBD2|few|TRBV29-1|TRBJ2-1
CSVVRQGTTSGYNEQFF
TGCAGCGTTGTACGACAGGGTACGACTAGCGGATACAATGAGCAGTTCTTC
>-|-|TRBV5-1|TRBJ2-1
CASSFPVPEQFF
TGCGCCAGCAGTTTCCCGGTTCCTGAGCAGTTCTTC
>-|-|TRBV7-8|TRBJ1-1
CASSLDDYPGETAFF
TGTGCCAGCAGCTTAGATGACTATCCGGGGGAGACAGCTTTCTTT
>-|-|TRBV27|TRBJ1-1
CASRSGLVTEAFF
TGTGCCAGCAGATCAGGGCTCGTCACTGAAGCTTTCTTT
>TRBD1|-|TRBV5-6|TRBJ1-1
CASSPVPGQGAPSFF
TGTGCCAGCAGCCCCGTCCCGGGACAGGGGGCGCCGTCTTTCTTT
>TRBD2|once|TRBV18|TRBJ2-7
CASSPRDPLAGLIEQYF
TGTGCCAGCTCACCACGAGACCCACTAGCGGGGTTAATCGAGCAGTACTTC
>-|-|TRBV27|TRBJ2-1
CASSTQNNEQFF
TGTGCCAGCAGTACCCAGAACAATGAGCAGTTCTTC
>TRBD1|-|TRBV4-2|TRBJ1-3
CASSQEGTGTFGNTIYF
TGTGCCAGCAGCCAAGAGGGGACAGGGACTTTCGGAAACACCATATATTTT
>TRBD1|few|TRBV28|TRBJ2-1
CASSSLQGARNEQFF
TGTGCCAGCAGTTCACTACAGGGGGCGCGGAATGAGCAGTTCTTC
>-|-|TRBV28|TRBJ2-1
CASSYYPGNNEQFF
TGTGCCAGCAGCTACTATCCGGGAAACAATGAGCAGTTCTTC
>TRBD1|-|TRBV28|TRBJ1-3
CATAGQGFGNTIYF
TGTGCCACTGCGGGACAGGGATTCGGAAACACCATATATTTT
>-|-|TRBV28|TRBJ2-1
CASSPPSGGSGVDEQFF
TGTGCCAGCAGTCCGCCTTCAGGGGGGTCTGGGGTCGATGAGCAGTTCTTC
>-|once|TRBV5-5|TRBJ2-7
CASTRQGGTVYEQYF
TGTGCCAGCACCCGCCAGGGAGGGACAGTCTACGAGCAGTACTTC
>-|-|TRBV4-1|TRBJ2-7
CASSQAFGGYEQYF
TGCGCCAGCAGCCAAGCTTTCGGCGGGTACGAGCAGTACTTC
>-|once|TRBV28|TRBJ2-1
CASSLRLVGFDEQFF
TGTGCCAGCAGTTTGAGACTAGTGGGGTTTGATGAGCAGTTCTTC
>-|-|TRBV11-3|TRBJ2-3
CASSLRAARTDTQYF
TGTGCCAGCAGCTTAAGAGCGGCCCGCACAGATACGCAGTATTTT
>-|once|TRBV6-1|TRBJ1-5
CATSHTRGAGQPQHF
TGTGCCACATCGCACACCCGGGGGGCAGGCCAGCCCCAGCATTTT
>-|-|TRBV29-1|TRBJ2-1
CSVLSSFSHEQFF
TGCAGCGTTCTATCGTCGTTTTCCCATGAGCAGTTCTTC
>-|-|TRBV2|TRBJ1-1
CASIRDSAEAFF
TGTGCCAGCATCCGGGACTCGGCTGAAGCTTTCTTT
>-|-|TRBV7-8|TRBJ2-1
CASSLDPGLTYNEQFF
TGTGCCAGCAGCTTAGATCCGGGACTTACCTACAATGAGCAGTTCTTC
>-|-|TRBV28|TRBJ2-3
CASSQFSGGSTDTQYF
TGTGCCAGCAGCCAATTTAGCGGAGGAAGCACAGATACGCAGTATTTT
>-|-|TRBV5-1|TRBJ1-4
CASSLEGRGITGLFF
TGCGCCAGCAGCTTGGAAGGACGTGGAATTACAGGACTGTTTTTT
>-|-|TRBV5-1|TRBJ2-1
CASSLGQYNEQFF
TGCGCCAGCAGCTTGGGACAATACAATGAGCAGTTCTTC
>TRBD1|-|TRBV5-1|TRBJ1-1
CASRATRGGTEAFF
TGCGCCAGCAGGGCGACCAGGGGGGGCACTGAAGCTTTCTTT
>TRBD2|few|TRBV19|TRBJ2-5
CASSTSGRTHQETQYF
TGTGCCAGTAGTACTAGCGGGAGGACCCACCAAGAGACCCAGTACTTC
>TRBD1|-|TRBV9|TRBJ1-2
CASSVDDTGVRGYTF
TGTGCCAGCAGCGTGGATGACACAGGGGTCCGCGGCTACACCTTC
>-|-|TRBV7-9|TRBJ1-1
CASTEQGEAFF
TGTGCCAGCACCGAACAGGGTGAAGCTTTCTTT
>-|-|TRBV14|TRBJ2-5
CASSRTETQYF
TGTGCCAGCAGCCGCACAGAGACCCAGTACTTC
>-|-|TRBV6-4|TRBJ2-1
CASSNGQLPGNEQFF
TGTGCCAGCAGCAATGGACAGCTTCCGGGGAATGAGCAGTTCTTC
>-|-|TRBV7-9|TRBJ1-1
CASSLRSPGIGSEAFF
TGTGCCAGCAGCTTAAGAAGTCCGGGGATAGGGTCTGAAGCTTTCTTT
>TRBD2|-|TRBV19|TRBJ2-3
CATSTSGASTDTQYF
TGTGCCACCTCGACTAGCGGGGCTAGCACAGATACGCAGTATTTT
>-|-|TRBV7-2|TRBJ1-5
CASSLGQSNQPQHF
TGTGCCAGCAGCCTCGGACAGAGCAATCAGCCCCAGCATTTT
>TRBD2|-|TRBV19|TRBJ2-7
CASSILAGGAYEQYF
TGTGCCAGTAGTATCCTAGCGGGAGGGGCCTACGAGCAGTACTTC
>TRBD1|-|TRBV7-2|TRBJ2-2
CASTRTGQNTGELFF
TGTGCCAGCACCAGGACAGGCCAAAACACCGGGGAGCTGTTTTTT
>TRBD2|-|TRBV9|TRBJ2-5
CASSAGAGTSGTQETQYF
TGTGCCAGCAGCGCCGGGGCGGGGACTAGCGGGACTCAAGAGACCCAGTACTTC
>-|few|TRBV5-1|TRBJ2-5
CASSLDRVGTQYF
TGCGCCAGCAGCTTGGACAGGGTTGGGACCCAGTACTTC
>TRBD1|many|TRBV10-3|TRBJ2-7
CAISESGTGAIYEQYF
TGTGCCATCAGTGAGTCGGGGACAGGGGCCATCTACGAGCAGTACTTC